This entry is about one TCR beta chain. Participants had their cohort set by participant-reported clinical history. Two consecutive negative NP/OP PCR tests, clearance, or resolved symptoms defined Cohort 3 recovery. Some clones are missing from TCRdb's copy, which holds only in-frame ones; the method was immunoSEQ multiplex PCR. The data contain 170,000 or so clones, 75% to 90% of them singletons. This CDR3 has 21 amino acids. The V gene end was trimmed by 6 bases and the J gene end by 1 base; junction bases not matched to a gene: 20. CDR1 MGHRA and CDR2 YSYEKL come from the germline V gene. The data stem from a study of blood T cell repertoires in COVID-19.

The chain couples TRBV4-1 to TRBJ2-3; 12 nucleotides align to TRBD2. This TCR was recovered from a man aged 35 to 55 who had recovered from COVID-19. Input material: PBMCs or T cells enriched from blood (not recorded which). The CDR3 region has the DNA TGCGCCAGCAGACACCCTGGGACTAGCGGGCTCCACCACCCACGCACAGATACGCAGTATTTT. Translation gives CASRHPGTSGLHHPRTDTQYF.